This T cell receptor (beta chain) originates from a study of blood T cell repertoires in COVID-19. Germline CDR1 and CDR2: SGHTA and FQGNSA. This CDR3 is 18 amino acids long. V lost 4 bases, J lost 0 bases, and 19 bases lay in between. In its sample, this clone was seen once. TCRdb keeps only in-frame clones here, not all; method: immunoSEQ multiplex PCR. This sample carries under 200,000 clones, roughly 88% of them seen once, and the ten largest clones take around 4.8%. The J gene is TRBJ1-5, the V gene TRBV7-2; TRBD1 might be the D (6 bases). The sequence was collected from a man younger than 30 with COVID-19, enrolled during active disease. The sample comprised peripheral blood. CDR3 coding DNA: TGTGCCAGCAGCTCCACGGGGAGGGGGGGTTATAGCAATCAGCCCCAGCATTTT. Encoded protein: CASSSTGRGGYSNQPQHF.